This T cell receptor beta chain was identified during a study of cytomegalovirus exposure and HLA in healthy donors. Study-level results: Earlier results showed most TCR beta V segments being productive about 87% or about 30% of the time. Sequences of the TCR beta chain were said to predict the HLA-A and HLA-B alleles of most subjects accurately. The investigators catalogued under 200 TCR beta chains as cytomegalovirus-associated.

Germline loops: CDR1 LGHNA, CDR2 YSLEER. There are 17 residues in the CDR3. V was clipped by 0 bases and J by 7 bases; unmatched bases: 11. Both 60 Vbeta primers and 13 Jbeta primers went into the PCR. Using immunoSEQ multiplex PCR, the repertoire was profiled, and TCRdb retains in-frame clones only, with some absent. Of some 130,000 clones in the sample, around 75% were seen once. As to this clone: What it recognizes is unknown.

The sample taken for sequencing was PBMCs. This chain uses TRBV4-3 with TRBJ2-1; 8 nucleotides align to TRBD2. The sequence was collected from a female donor in good health and CMV-seronegative. The CDR3 loop is CASSQDEYQRGKNEQFF. CDR3 in DNA: TGCGCCAGCAGCCAAGATGAGTACCAGCGGGGGAAAAATGAGCAGTTCTTC.